One T cell receptor beta chain is described in this entry. V trimming: 1 base; J trimming: 6 bases; junction bases outside the gene matches: 3. The CDR3 length is 14 residues. CDR1 and CDR2 from the germline V gene are LNHNV and YYDKDF (reference sequence). Seattle patients were enrolled during active infection and followed longitudinally. The data are from a study of blood T cell repertoires in COVID-19. In the original workflow: Reference gene primer amplification gave nucleated cell count estimates. Sequenced by immunoSEQ multiplex PCR; TCRdb stores in-frame clones only, minus some. V, J and clone size derive from that table, while D and trimming were established from the DNA sequence. Among 150,000 to 200,000 clones listed, less than 90% were seen once.

The chain recombines TRBV15 with TRBJ1-2; 9 bases line up with TRBD1. The material sequenced was peripheral blood. This sequence originates from a woman aged 70-85 years with COVID-19, enrolled during active disease. The CDR3 DNA sequence: TGTGCCACCAGCAGAGGGGGACAGGGTAATGGCTACACCTTC. It translates to CATSRGGQGNGYTF.